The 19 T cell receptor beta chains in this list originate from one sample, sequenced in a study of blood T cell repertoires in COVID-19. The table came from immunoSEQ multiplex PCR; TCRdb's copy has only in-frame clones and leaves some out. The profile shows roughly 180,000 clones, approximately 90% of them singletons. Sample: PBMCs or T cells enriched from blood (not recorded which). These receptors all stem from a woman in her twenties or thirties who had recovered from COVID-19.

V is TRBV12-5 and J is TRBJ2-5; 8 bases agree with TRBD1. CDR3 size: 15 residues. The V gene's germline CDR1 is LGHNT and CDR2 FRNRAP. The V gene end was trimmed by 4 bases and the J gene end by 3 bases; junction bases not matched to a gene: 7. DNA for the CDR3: TGTGCTAGTGGTTCCTATGACAGGGGAGAAGAGACCCAGTACTTC. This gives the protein CASGSYDRGEETQYF.

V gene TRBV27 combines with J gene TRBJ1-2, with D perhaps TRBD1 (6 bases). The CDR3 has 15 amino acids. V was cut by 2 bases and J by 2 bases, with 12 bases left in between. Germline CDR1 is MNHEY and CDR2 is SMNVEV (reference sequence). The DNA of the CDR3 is TGTGCCAGCAGTTTAGGTTCAGGGGTAAACTATGGCTACACCTTC. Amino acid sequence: CASSLGSGVNYGYTF.

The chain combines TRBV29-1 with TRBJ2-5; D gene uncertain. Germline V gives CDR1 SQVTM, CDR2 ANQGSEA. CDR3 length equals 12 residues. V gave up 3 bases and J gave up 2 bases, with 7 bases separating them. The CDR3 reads CSVDWQQETQYF. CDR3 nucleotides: TGCAGCGTTGATTGGCAGCAAGAGACCCAGTACTTC.

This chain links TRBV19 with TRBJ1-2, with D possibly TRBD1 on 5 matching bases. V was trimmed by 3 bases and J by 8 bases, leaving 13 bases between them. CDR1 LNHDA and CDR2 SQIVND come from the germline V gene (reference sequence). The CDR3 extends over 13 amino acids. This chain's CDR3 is CASSMARDGGYTF. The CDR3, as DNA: TGTGCCAGTAGTATGGCGCGGGACGGCGGCTACACCTTC. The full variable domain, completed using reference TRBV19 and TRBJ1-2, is DGGITQSPKYLFRKEGQNVTLSCEQNLNHDAMYWYRQDPGQGLRLIYYSQIVNDFQKGDIAEGYSVSREKKESFPLTVTSAQKNPTAFYLCASSMARDGGYTFGSGTRLTVV.

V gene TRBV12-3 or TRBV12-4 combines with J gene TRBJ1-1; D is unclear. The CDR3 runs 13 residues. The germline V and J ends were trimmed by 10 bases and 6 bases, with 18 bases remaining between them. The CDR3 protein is CATLERGHAEAFF. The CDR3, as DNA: TGTGCCACCCTTGAGCGAGGTCATGCTGAAGCTTTCTTT.

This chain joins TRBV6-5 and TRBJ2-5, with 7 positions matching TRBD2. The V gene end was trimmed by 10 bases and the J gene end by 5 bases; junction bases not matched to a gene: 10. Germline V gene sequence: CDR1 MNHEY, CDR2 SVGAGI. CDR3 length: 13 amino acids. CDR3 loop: CATPGLGWETQYF. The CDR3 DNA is TGTGCCACTCCTGGACTAGGTTGGGAGACCCAGTACTTC.

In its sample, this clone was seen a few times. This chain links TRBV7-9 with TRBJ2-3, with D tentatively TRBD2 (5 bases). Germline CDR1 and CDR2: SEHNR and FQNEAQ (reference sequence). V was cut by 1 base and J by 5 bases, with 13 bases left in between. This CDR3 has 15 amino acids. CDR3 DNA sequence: TGTGCCAGCAGCTTAGTTATCGGGATTTTAGATACGCAGTATTTT. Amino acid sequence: CASSLVIGILDTQYF.

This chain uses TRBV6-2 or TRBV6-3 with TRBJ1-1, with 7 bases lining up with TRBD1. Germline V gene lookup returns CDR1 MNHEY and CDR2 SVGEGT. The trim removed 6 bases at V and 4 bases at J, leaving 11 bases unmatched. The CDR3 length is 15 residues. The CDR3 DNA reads TGTGCCAGCAGCCCCTCCCGAGGGGGCGGCACTGAAGCTTTCTTT. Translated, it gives CASSPSRGGGTEAFF.

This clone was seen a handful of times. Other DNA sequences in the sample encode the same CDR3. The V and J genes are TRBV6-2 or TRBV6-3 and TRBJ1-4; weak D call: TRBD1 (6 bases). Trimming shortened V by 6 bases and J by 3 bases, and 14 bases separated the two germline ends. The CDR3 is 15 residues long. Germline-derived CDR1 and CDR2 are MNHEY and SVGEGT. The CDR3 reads CASSKRDRPNEKLFF. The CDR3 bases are TGTGCCAGCAGCAAGAGAGACAGGCCTAATGAAAAACTGTTTTTT.

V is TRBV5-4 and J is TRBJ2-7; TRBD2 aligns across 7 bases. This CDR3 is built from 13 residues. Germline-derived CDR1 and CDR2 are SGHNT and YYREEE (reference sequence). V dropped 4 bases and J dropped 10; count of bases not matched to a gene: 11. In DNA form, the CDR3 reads TGTGCCAGCAGCCCCGGTTTGCGGGGGATACAGTACTTC. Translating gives CASSPGLRGIQYF.

DNA of the CDR3: TGTGCCAGCAGTCCCCCCCGGAGGAATGAGCAGTTCTTC. Amino acid sequence: CASSPPRRNEQFF. The chain links TRBV6-5 to TRBJ2-1, with D maybe TRBD2 (5 bases). The CDR3 covers 13 residues. V lost 5 bases and J 7 bases, leaving 12 bases between the germline ends. Germline V CDR1 and CDR2: MNHEY, SVGAGI.

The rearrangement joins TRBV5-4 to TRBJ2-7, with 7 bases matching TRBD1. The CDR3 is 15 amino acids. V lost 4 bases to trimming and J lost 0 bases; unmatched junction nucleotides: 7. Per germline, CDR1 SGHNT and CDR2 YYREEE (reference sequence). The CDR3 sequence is CASSMGQPSSYEQYF. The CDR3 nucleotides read TGTGCCAGCAGCATGGGACAGCCGAGCTCCTACGAGCAGTACTTC.

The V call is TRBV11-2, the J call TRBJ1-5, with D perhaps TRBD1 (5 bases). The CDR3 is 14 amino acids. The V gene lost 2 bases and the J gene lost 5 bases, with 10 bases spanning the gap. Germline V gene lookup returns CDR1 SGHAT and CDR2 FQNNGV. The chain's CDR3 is CASSLYQGDQPQHF. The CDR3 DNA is TGTGCCAGCAGCTTATATCAGGGTGATCAGCCCCAGCATTTT. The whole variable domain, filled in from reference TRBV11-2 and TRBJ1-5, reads EAGVAQSPRYKIIEKRQSVAFWCNPISGHATLYWYQQILGQGPKLLIQFQNNGVVDDSQLPKDRFSAERLKGVDSTLKIQPAKLEDSAVYLCASSLYQGDQPQHFGDGTRLSIL.

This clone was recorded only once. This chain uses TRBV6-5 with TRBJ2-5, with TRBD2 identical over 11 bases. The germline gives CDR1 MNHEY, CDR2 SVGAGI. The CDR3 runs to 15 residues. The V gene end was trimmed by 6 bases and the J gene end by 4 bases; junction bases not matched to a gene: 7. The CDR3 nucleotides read TGTGCCAGCAGCATTATAGCGGGAGGGAGAGAGACCCAGTACTTC. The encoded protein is CASSIIAGGRETQYF.

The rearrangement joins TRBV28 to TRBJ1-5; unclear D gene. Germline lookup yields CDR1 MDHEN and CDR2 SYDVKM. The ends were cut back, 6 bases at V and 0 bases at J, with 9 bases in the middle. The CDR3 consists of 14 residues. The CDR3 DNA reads TGTGCCAGCAGCCCCAACTATAGCAATCAGCCCCAGCATTTT. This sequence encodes CASSPNYSNQPQHF. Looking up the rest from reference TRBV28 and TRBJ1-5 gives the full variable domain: DVKVTQSSRYLVKRTGEKVFLECVQDMDHENMFWYRQDPGLGLRLIYFSYDVKMKEKGDIPEGYSVSREKKERFSLILESASTNQTSMYLCASSPNYSNQPQHFGDGTRLSIL.

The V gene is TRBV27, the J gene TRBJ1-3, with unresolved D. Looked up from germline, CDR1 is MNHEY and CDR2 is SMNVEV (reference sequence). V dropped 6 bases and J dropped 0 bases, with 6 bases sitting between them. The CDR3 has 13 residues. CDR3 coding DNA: TGTGCCAGCAGGGAGAGCTCTGGAAACACCATATATTTT. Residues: CASRESSGNTIYF.

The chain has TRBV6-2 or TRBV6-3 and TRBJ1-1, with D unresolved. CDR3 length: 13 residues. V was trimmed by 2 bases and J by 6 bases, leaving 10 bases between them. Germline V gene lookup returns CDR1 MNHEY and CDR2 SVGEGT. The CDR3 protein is CASSYDRGSEAFF. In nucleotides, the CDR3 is TGTGCCAGCAGTTACGATCGAGGATCTGAAGCTTTCTTT.

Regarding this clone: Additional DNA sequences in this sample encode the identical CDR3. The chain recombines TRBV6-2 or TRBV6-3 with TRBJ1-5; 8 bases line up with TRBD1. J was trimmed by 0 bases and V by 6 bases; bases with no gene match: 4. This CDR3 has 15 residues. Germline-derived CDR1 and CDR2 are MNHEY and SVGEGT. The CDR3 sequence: CASSRQGYSNQPQHF. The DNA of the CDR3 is TGTGCCAGCAGCCGACAGGGGTATAGCAATCAGCCCCAGCATTTT.

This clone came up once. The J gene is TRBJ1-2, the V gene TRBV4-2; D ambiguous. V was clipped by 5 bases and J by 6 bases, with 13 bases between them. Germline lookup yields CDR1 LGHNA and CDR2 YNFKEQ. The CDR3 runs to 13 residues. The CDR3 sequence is CASSDPGPDGYTF. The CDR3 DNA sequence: TGTGCCAGCAGCGACCCAGGCCCAGATGGCTACACCTTC.